These T cell receptor beta chains were read from a single sample in a study of cytomegalovirus exposure and HLA in healthy donors. Generated by immunoSEQ multiplex PCR, the TCRdb table keeps only in-frame clones and is missing some. The sample holds roughly 100,000 clones, roughly two thirds seen once. Source material: PBMCs. The origin of the receptors is a female donor in good health and CMV-seronegative. The CDR3 runs from the conserved cysteine through the conserved F or W. Fields, in order: D gene, V gene, clone size, J gene, CDR3 DNA, CDR3 protein. A D gene is named only where the DNA matches it firmly. Only part of the rows carry a size: once, few, many, or a class if the clone is expanded.

D gene: TRBD1; V gene: TRBV29-1; clone size: NA; J gene: TRBJ2-7; CDR3 DNA: TGCAGCGTAGGGACAGGAGCCTACGAGCAGTACTTC; CDR3 protein: CSVGTGAYEQYF
D gene: NA; V gene: TRBV5-8; clone size: NA; J gene: TRBJ2-7; CDR3 DNA: TGTGCCAGCGGCCGGGGGTACGAGCAGTACTTC; CDR3 protein: CASGRGYEQYF
D gene: NA; V gene: TRBV12-2; clone size: few; J gene: TRBJ2-3; CDR3 DNA: TGTGCAAGTCGTCGGGGGAATAAAGATACGCAGTATTTT; CDR3 protein: CASRRGNKDTQYF
D gene: TRBD2; V gene: TRBV28; clone size: NA; J gene: TRBJ2-1; CDR3 DNA: TGTGCCAGCAGTTTATCTCGTTGGCGGGAGGCGAACTCCTACAATGAGCAGTTCTTC; CDR3 protein: CASSLSRWREANSYNEQFF
D gene: TRBD1; V gene: TRBV6-5; clone size: NA; J gene: TRBJ2-5; CDR3 DNA: TGTGCCAGCAGCCGGACAGGGAACGGGCAAGAGACCCAGTACTTC; CDR3 protein: CASSRTGNGQETQYF
D gene: NA; V gene: TRBV2; clone size: NA; J gene: TRBJ2-7; CDR3 DNA: TGTGCCAGTTCTGAGTTCCGCTACGAGCAGTACTTC; CDR3 protein: CASSEFRYEQYF
D gene: TRBD2; V gene: TRBV29-1; clone size: NA; J gene: TRBJ2-1; CDR3 DNA: TGCAGCGTTGCTAGACTAGCGGGAGCATATGAGCAGTTCTTC; CDR3 protein: CSVARLAGAYEQFF
D gene: NA; V gene: TRBV7-9; clone size: NA; J gene: TRBJ2-1; CDR3 DNA: TGTGCCAGCAGCTTAGCTGAGGCAGCTCATGAGCAGTTCTTC; CDR3 protein: CASSLAEAAHEQFF
D gene: TRBD1; V gene: TRBV7-9; clone size: few; J gene: TRBJ2-1; CDR3 DNA: TGTGCCAGCAGCCGTCGGGGACAGGGTGCGCAGTTCTTC; CDR3 protein: CASSRRGQGAQFF
D gene: TRBD1; V gene: TRBV7-8; clone size: few; J gene: TRBJ1-2; CDR3 DNA: TGTGCCAGCAGCTTAGCGAGGGCAGGGGGTACTAACTATGGCTACACCTTC; CDR3 protein: CASSLARAGGTNYGYTF
D gene: TRBD1; V gene: TRBV5-1; clone size: NA; J gene: TRBJ2-7; CDR3 DNA: TGCGCCAGCAGCCCGCCCGGTCGACAGGGTCCCGAGCAGTACTTC; CDR3 protein: CASSPPGRQGPEQYF
D gene: NA; V gene: TRBV28; clone size: NA; J gene: TRBJ1-4; CDR3 DNA: TGTGCCAGCAGTTTTCAGGATCCTGGGGAAAAACTGTTTTTT; CDR3 protein: CASSFQDPGEKLFF
D gene: TRBD1; V gene: TRBV5-1; clone size: NA; J gene: TRBJ1-1; CDR3 DNA: TGCGCCAGCAGCTTGAGGGACAGTGGCGACACTGAAGCTTTCTTT; CDR3 protein: CASSLRDSGDTEAFF
D gene: TRBD2; V gene: TRBV6-6; clone size: few; J gene: TRBJ2-7; CDR3 DNA: TGTGCCAGCAGCCAATCCAATGAGCGGGATTTTAACGAGCAGTACTTC; CDR3 protein: CASSQSNERDFNEQYF
D gene: TRBD1; V gene: TRBV7-9; clone size: few; J gene: TRBJ2-1; CDR3 DNA: TGTGCCAGCAGCGACAGGGAACCCTACAATGAGCAGTTCTTC; CDR3 protein: CASSDREPYNEQFF
D gene: TRBD2; V gene: TRBV10-1; clone size: NA; J gene: TRBJ2-2; CDR3 DNA: TGCGCCAGCAGTCCGGGACTAGCGGGAGTCGGCACCGGGGAGCTGTTTTTT; CDR3 protein: CASSPGLAGVGTGELFF
D gene: TRBD2; V gene: TRBV19; clone size: few; J gene: TRBJ2-5; CDR3 DNA: TGTGCCAGTAGTACCCTGACTAGCGGGAGATCTGAGACCCAGTACTTC; CDR3 protein: CASSTLTSGRSETQYF
D gene: NA; V gene: TRBV29-1; clone size: NA; J gene: TRBJ1-4; CDR3 DNA: TGCAGCGCCGGACAGACTTATGAAAAACTGTTTTTT; CDR3 protein: CSAGQTYEKLFF
D gene: NA; V gene: TRBV4-1; clone size: once; J gene: TRBJ2-7; CDR3 DNA: TGCGCCAGCAGCCAAAAGTCCCCCGGGGGCTCCTACGAGCAGTACTTC; CDR3 protein: CASSQKSPGGSYEQYF
D gene: TRBD1; V gene: TRBV28; clone size: few; J gene: TRBJ1-2; CDR3 DNA: TGTGCCAGCAGTGCCTTCCGGGACAGGGGACCTAACTATGGCTACACCTTC; CDR3 protein: CASSAFRDRGPNYGYTF
D gene: TRBD2; V gene: TRBV12-5; clone size: few; J gene: TRBJ2-3; CDR3 DNA: TGTGCTAGTGGCCCAAGCGGGAGTGGGGATACGCAGTATTTT; CDR3 protein: CASGPSGSGDTQYF
D gene: TRBD2; V gene: TRBV11-3; clone size: NA; J gene: TRBJ2-3; CDR3 DNA: TGTGCCAGCAGCTTAGGGGTTAGCGGGAGCGGCACAGATACGCAGTATTTT; CDR3 protein: CASSLGVSGSGTDTQYF
D gene: TRBD2; V gene: TRBV19; clone size: NA; J gene: TRBJ2-3; CDR3 DNA: TGTGCCAGTAGTCTACTAGCGGGAGTATCAGTGGTAGATACGCAGTATTTT; CDR3 protein: CASSLLAGVSVVDTQYF
D gene: NA; V gene: TRBV28; clone size: NA; J gene: TRBJ2-2; CDR3 DNA: TGTGCCAGCACGTGGGGGAGGTCACGGGAGCTGTTTTTT; CDR3 protein: CASTWGRSRELFF
D gene: TRBD1; V gene: TRBV6-4; clone size: NA; J gene: TRBJ2-7; CDR3 DNA: TGTGCCAGCATACTCGACAGGGAAGGAGACCACGAGCAGTACTTC; CDR3 protein: CASILDREGDHEQYF
D gene: NA; V gene: TRBV7-2; clone size: NA; J gene: TRBJ2-4; CDR3 DNA: TGTGCCAGCAGCCCCAGGCTGGTAGCCAAAAACATTCAGTACTTC; CDR3 protein: CASSPRLVAKNIQYF
D gene: NA; V gene: TRBV30; clone size: NA; J gene: TRBJ2-1; CDR3 DNA: TGTGCCTGGAGTGTGGGAGGCCAGGATATGGGGCAGTTCTTC; CDR3 protein: CAWSVGGQDMGQFF
D gene: TRBD2; V gene: TRBV7-3; clone size: NA; J gene: TRBJ2-1; CDR3 DNA: TGTGCCAGCACCCGATATAATAGACTAGCGGGAGACAATGAGCAGTTCTTC; CDR3 protein: CASTRYNRLAGDNEQFF
D gene: NA; V gene: TRBV30; clone size: NA; J gene: TRBJ2-2; CDR3 DNA: TGTGCCTGGAGTGTTCCGGGAGTCTCTCGCACCGGGGAGCTGTTTTTT; CDR3 protein: CAWSVPGVSRTGELFF
D gene: TRBD2; V gene: TRBV6-1; clone size: NA; J gene: TRBJ2-7; CDR3 DNA: TGTGCCAGCAGTGGTCTAGCGGGAGGGCCGGGCGAGCAGTACTTC; CDR3 protein: CASSGLAGGPGEQYF
D gene: TRBD2; V gene: TRBV4-2; clone size: few; J gene: TRBJ2-1; CDR3 DNA: TGTGCCAGCAGCCTGGGAGGACTAGAGTTCTTC; CDR3 protein: CASSLGGLEFF
D gene: TRBD2; V gene: TRBV6-6; clone size: few; J gene: TRBJ2-1; CDR3 DNA: TGTGCCAGCAGCTCTACTAGCGGAGCCTACAATGAGCAGTTCTTC; CDR3 protein: CASSSTSGAYNEQFF
D gene: NA; V gene: TRBV28; clone size: NA; J gene: TRBJ1-2; CDR3 DNA: TGTGCCAGCAGATCTCGGGGGGATAACTATGGCTACACCTTC; CDR3 protein: CASRSRGDNYGYTF
D gene: NA; V gene: TRBV7-9; clone size: NA; J gene: TRBJ2-7; CDR3 DNA: TGTGCCAGCAGCTTCCAAGGCAGGGATCTTTACGAGCAGTACTTC; CDR3 protein: CASSFQGRDLYEQYF
D gene: NA; V gene: TRBV7-8; clone size: NA; J gene: TRBJ1-3; CDR3 DNA: TGTGCCAGCAGCTTGTTTCTCCCTGGAAACACCATATATTTT; CDR3 protein: CASSLFLPGNTIYF
D gene: NA; V gene: TRBV11-2; clone size: NA; J gene: TRBJ2-7; CDR3 DNA: TGTGCCAGCAGCTTATTTGGCAGGGCGACCTACGAGCAGTACTTC; CDR3 protein: CASSLFGRATYEQYF
D gene: NA; V gene: TRBV5-4; clone size: NA; J gene: TRBJ2-3; CDR3 DNA: TGTGCCAGCAGCTTCGATCCGGGTGGGAGCGGGCAGTATTTT; CDR3 protein: CASSFDPGGSGQYF